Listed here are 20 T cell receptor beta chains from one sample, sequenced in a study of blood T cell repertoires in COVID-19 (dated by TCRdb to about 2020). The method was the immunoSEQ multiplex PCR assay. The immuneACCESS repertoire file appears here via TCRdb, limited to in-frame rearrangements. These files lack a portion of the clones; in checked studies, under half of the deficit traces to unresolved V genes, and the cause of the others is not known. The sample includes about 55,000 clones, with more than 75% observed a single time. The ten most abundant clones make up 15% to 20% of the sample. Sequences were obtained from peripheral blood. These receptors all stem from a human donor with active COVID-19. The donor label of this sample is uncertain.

CDR3 region: CASSLARGGARGEQFF. CDR3 nucleotides: TGCGCCAGCAGCTTGGCTCGCGGGGGGGCCCGGGGTGAGCAGTTCTTC. The rearrangement uses TRBV5-1 and TRBJ2-1, with 9 bases aligning to TRBD2. The CDR3 has 16 amino acids. Trimming cost V 0 bases and J 9 bases; bases outside gene matches: 10. Germline-derived CDR1 and CDR2 are SGHRS and YFSETQ. The full variable domain, its missing parts supplied by reference TRBV5-1 and TRBJ2-1, is KAGVTQTPRYLIKTRGQQVTLSCSPISGHRSVSWYQQTPGQGLQFLFEYFSETQRNKGNFPGRFSGRQFSNSRSEMNVSTLELGDSALYLCASSLARGGARGEQFFGPGTRLTVL.

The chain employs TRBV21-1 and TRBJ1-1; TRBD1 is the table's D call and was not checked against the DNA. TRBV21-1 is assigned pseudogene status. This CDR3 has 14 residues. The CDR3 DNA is TGTGCCAGCAGCACTGACAGGGTCGGAACTGAAGCTTTCTTT. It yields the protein CASSTDRVGTEAFF.

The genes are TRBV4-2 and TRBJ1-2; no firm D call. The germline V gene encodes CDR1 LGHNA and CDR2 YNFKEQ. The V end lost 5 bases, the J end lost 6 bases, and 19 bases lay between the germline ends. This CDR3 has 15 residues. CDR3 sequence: CASSKTELTIDGYTF. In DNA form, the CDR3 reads TGTGCCAGCAGCAAGACCGAGCTTACTATTGATGGCTACACCTTC.

CDR3 sequence (DNA): TGTGCCAGCAGTTTAGGGGCCGGGACAGGGGGCCCCACTAACTATGGCTACACCTTC. It is translated as CASSLGAGTGGPTNYGYTF. The rearrangement uses TRBV28 and TRBJ1-2; 12 bases are a match to TRBD1. The V gene's germline CDR1 is MDHEN and CDR2 SYDVKM. The CDR3 extends over 19 amino acids. The V gene end was trimmed by 2 bases and the J gene end by 0 bases; junction bases not matched to a gene: 10.

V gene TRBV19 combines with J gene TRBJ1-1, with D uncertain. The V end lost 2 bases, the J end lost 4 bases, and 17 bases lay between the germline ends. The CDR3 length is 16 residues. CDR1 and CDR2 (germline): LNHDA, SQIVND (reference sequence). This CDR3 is CASSIPRAPSGTEAFF. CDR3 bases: TGTGCCAGTAGTATACCGCGGGCCCCCTCGGGCACTGAAGCTTTCTTT.

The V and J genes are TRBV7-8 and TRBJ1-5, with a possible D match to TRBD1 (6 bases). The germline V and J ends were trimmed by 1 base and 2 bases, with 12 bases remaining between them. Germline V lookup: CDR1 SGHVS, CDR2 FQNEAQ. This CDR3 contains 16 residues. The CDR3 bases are TGTGCCAGCAGCTTAGGCCAGGGGATAGGCAATCAGCCCCAGCATTTT. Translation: CASSLGQGIGNQPQHF.

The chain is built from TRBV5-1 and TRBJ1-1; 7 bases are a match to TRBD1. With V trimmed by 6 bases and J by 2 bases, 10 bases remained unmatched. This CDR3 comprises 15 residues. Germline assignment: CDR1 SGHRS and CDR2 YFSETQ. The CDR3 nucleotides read TGCGCCAGCAAAACAGAGACAGGGCTTAACACTGAAGCTTTCTTT. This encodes CASKTETGLNTEAFF.

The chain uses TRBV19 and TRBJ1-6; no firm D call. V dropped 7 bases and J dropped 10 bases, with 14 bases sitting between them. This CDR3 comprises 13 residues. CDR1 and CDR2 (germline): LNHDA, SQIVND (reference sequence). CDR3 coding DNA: TGTGCCAGTAACGAGGGTATTGGATCACCCCTCCACTTT. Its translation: CASNEGIGSPLHF.

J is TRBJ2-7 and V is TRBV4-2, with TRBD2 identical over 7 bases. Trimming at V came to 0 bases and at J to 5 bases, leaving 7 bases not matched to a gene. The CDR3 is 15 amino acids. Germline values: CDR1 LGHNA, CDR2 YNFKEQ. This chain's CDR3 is CASSQDRGGIDEQYF. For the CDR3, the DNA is TGTGCCAGCAGCCAAGACCGCGGGGGTATAGACGAGCAGTACTTC.

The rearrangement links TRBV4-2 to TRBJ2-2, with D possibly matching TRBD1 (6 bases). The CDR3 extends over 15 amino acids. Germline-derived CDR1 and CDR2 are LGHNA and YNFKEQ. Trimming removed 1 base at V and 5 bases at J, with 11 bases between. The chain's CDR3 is CASSQVPQGTGELFF. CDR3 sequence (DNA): TGTGCCAGCAGCCAAGTCCCCCAGGGGACCGGGGAGCTGTTTTTT.

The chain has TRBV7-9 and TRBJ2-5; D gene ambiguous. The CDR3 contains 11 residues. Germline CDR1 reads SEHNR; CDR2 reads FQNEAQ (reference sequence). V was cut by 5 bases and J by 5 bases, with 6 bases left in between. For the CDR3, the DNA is TGTGCCAGCAGCCCACTGGAGACCCAGTACTTC. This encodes CASSPLETQYF.

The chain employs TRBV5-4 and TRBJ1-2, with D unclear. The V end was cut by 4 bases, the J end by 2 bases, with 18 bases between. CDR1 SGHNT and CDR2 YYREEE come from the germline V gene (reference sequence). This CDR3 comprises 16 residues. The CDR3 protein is CASSPRLFVENYGYTF. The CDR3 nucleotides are TGTGCCAGCAGCCCGAGGCTGTTCGTCGAAAACTATGGCTACACCTTC.

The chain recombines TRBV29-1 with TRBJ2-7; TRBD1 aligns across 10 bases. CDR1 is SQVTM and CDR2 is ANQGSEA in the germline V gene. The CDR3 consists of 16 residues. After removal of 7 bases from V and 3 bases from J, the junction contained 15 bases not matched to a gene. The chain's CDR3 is CSAAGSEDRGFYEQYF. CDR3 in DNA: TGCAGCGCGGCAGGGAGCGAGGACAGGGGGTTCTACGAGCAGTACTTC.

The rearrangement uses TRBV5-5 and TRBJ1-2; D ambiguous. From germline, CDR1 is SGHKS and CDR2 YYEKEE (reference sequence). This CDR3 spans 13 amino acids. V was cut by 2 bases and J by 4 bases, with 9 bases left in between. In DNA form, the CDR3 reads TGTGCCAGCAGCTTCGGAGAAGCCTATGGCTACACCTTC. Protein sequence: CASSFGEAYGYTF.

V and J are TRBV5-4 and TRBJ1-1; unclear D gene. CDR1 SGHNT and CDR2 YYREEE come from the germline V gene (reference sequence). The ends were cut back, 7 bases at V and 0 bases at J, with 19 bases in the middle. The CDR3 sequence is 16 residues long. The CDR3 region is CASPSTLTPMNTEAFF. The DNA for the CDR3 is TGTGCCAGCCCGTCGACCTTGACTCCAATGAACACTGAAGCTTTCTTT.

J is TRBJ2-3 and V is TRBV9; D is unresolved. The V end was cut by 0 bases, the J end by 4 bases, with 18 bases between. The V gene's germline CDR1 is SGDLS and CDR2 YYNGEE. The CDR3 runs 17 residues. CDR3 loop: CASSVASSHKVADTQYF. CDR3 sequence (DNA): TGTGCCAGCAGCGTAGCTTCTAGTCATAAGGTTGCAGATACGCAGTATTTT.

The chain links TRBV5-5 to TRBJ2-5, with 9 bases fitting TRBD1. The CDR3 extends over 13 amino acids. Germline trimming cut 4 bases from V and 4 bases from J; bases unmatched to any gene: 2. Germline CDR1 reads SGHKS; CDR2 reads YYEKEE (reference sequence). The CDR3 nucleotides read TGTGCCAGCAGCGTGGGACAGGGAGAGACCCAGTACTTC. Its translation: CASSVGQGETQYF.

In nucleotides, the CDR3 is TGTGCCAGCAGCCAACAAGCGGGGGGGATAGTCAATGAGCAGTTCTTC. It is translated as CASSQQAGGIVNEQFF. The J gene is TRBJ2-1, the V gene TRBV4-2; TRBD2 matches at 10 bases. With V trimmed by 2 bases and J by 6 bases, 7 bases remained unmatched. This CDR3 comprises 16 residues. Germline V gene lookup returns CDR1 LGHNA and CDR2 YNFKEQ.

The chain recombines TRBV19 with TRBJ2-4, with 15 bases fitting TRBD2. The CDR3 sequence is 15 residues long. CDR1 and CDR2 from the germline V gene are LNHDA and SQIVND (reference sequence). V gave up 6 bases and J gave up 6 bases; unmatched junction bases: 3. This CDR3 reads CASSRTSGGANIQYF. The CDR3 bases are TGTGCCAGTAGCCGGACTAGCGGGGGGGCAAACATTCAGTACTTC.

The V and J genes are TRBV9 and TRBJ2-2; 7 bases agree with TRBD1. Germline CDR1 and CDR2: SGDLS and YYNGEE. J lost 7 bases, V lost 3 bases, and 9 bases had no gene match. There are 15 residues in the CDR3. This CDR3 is CASSGVTGVGGELFF. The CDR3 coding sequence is TGTGCCAGCAGCGGCGTCACAGGGGTTGGCGGGGAGCTGTTTTTT.